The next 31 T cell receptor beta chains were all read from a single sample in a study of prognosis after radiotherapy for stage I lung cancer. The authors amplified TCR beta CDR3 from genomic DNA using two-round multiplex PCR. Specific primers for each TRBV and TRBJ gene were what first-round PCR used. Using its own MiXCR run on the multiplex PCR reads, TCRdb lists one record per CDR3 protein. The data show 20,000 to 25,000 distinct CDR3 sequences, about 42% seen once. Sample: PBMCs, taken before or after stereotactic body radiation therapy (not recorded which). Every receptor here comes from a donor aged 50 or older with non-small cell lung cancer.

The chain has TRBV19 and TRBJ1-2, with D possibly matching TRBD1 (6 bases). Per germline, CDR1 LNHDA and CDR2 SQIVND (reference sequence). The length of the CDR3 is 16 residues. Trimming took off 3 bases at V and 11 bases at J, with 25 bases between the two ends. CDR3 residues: CASSISLGRGGYVYTF. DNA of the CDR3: TGTGCCAGTAGTATTTCCTTAGGACGGGGGGGCTATGTTTACACCTTC.

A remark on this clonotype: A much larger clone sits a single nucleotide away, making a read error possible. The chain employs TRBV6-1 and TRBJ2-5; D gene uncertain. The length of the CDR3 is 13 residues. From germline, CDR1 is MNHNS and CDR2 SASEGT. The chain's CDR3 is CASGLAPQEIQYF. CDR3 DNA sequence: TGTGCCAGCGGGTTGGCTCCACAAGAGATCCAGTACTTC.

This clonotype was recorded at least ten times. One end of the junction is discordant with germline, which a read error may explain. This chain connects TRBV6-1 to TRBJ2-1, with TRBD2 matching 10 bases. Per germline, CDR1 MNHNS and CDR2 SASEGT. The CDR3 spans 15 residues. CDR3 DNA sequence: TGTGCCAACAGTGAATGGGCTAGCGGGAGTGATGAGCAGTTCTTC. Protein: CANSEWASGSDEQFF.

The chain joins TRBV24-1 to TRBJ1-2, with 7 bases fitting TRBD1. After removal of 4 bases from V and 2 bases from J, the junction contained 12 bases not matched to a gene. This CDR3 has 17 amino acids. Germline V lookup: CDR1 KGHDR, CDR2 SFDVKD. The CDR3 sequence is CATSDRTPGGENYGYTF. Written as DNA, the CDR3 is TGTGCCACCAGTGACCGTACCCCAGGGGGGGAAAACTATGGCTACACCTTC.

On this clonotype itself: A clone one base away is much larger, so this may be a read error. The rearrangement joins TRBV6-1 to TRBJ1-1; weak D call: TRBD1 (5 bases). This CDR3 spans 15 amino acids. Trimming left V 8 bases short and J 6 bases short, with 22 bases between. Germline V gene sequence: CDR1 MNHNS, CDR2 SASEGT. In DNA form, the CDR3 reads TGTGCCAGCTCTCCAGGGATTTGGTTGGGGGCTGAAGCTTTCTTT. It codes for CASSPGIWLGAEAFF.

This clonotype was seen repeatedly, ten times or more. In DNA form, the CDR3 reads TGTGCCAGCAGTCCGGGGGGGCGGGAGGGCCTGAGTCAACTTAACTACGAGCAGTACTTC. Its protein product is CASSPGGREGLSQLNYEQYF. This chain links TRBV12-3 or TRBV12-4 with TRBJ2-7; TRBD2 agrees at 9 bases. The CDR3 covers 20 residues. V was pared by 5 bases and J by 3 bases, with 23 bases of the junction left unmatched.

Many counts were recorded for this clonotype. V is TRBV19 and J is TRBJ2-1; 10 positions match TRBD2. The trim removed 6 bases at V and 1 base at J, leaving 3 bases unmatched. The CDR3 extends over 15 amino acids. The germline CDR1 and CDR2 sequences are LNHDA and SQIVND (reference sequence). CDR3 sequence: CASREGLASYNEQFF. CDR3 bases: TGTGCCAGTAGGGAGGGACTAGCGTCCTACAATGAGCAGTTCTTC.

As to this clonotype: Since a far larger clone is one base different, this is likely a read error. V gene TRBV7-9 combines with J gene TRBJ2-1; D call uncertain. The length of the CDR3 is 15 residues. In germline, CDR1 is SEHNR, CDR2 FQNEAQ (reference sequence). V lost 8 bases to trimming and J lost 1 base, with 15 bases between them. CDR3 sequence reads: CASRFHLGSYNEQFF. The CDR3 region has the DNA TGTGCCAGCCGTTTTCACCTCGGGTCCTACAATGAGCAGTTCTTC.

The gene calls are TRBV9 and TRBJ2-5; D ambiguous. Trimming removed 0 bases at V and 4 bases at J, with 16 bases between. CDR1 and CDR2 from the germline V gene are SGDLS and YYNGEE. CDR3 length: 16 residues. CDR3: CASSVVGGVILETQYF. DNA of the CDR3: TGTGCCAGCAGCGTAGTGGGTGGTGTGATTTTAGAGACCCAGTACTTC.

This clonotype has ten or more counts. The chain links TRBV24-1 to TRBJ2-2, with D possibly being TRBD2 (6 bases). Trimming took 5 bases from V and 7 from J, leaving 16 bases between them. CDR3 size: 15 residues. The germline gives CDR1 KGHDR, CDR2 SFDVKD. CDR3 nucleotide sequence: TGTGCCACCAGTGCGGTTGGGCAGGGAGGCGGGGAGCTGTTTTTT. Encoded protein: CATSAVGQGGGELFF.

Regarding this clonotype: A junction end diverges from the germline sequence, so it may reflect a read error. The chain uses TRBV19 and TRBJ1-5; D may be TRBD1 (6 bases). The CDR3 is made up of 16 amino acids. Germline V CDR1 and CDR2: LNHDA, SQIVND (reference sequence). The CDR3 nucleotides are TGTGCCAGTAGTATAGCCGCTGGGAGGGGGAATCAGACCCAGCATTTT. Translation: CASSIAAGRGNQTQHF.

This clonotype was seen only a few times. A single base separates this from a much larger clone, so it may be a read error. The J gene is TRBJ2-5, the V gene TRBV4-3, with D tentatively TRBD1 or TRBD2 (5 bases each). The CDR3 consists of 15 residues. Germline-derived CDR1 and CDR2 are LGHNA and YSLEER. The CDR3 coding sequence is TGCGCCAGCAGCCGTCAAAGAGGGACCCAAGATACCCAGTACTTC. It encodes CASSRQRGTQDTQYF.

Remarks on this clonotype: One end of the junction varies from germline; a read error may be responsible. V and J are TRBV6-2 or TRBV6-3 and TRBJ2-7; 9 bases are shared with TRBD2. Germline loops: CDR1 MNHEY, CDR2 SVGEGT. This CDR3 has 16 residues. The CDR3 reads CAGSYGTSWRVYEQYF. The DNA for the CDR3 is TGTGCCGGCAGTTACGGGACTAGCTGGAGAGTTTACGAGCAGTACTTC.

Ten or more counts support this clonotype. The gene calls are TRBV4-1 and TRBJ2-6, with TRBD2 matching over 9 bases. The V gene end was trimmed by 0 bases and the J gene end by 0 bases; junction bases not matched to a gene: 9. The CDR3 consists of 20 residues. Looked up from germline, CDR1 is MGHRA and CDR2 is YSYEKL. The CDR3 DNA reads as TGCGCCAGCAGCCAAGAGCCCTGGCCTAGCGGGACCTCTGGGGCCAACGTCCTGACTTTC. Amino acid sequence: CASSQEPWPSGTSGANVLTF.

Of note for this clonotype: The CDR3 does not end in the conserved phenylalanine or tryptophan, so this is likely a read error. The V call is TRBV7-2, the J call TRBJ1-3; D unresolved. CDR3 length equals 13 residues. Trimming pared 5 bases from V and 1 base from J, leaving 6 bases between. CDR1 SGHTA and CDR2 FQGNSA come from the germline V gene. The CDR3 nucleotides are TGTGCCAGCAGCGGGGATTCTGGAAACACCATATATCTT. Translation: CASSGDSGNTIYL.

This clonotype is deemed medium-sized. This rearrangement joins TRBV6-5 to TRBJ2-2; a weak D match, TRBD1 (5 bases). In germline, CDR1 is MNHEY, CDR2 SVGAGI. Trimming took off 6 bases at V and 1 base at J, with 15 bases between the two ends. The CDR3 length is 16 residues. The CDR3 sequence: CASSKTGAGNTGELFF. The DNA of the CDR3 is TGTGCCAGCAGCAAAACAGGAGCCGGGAACACCGGGGAGCTGTTTTTT.

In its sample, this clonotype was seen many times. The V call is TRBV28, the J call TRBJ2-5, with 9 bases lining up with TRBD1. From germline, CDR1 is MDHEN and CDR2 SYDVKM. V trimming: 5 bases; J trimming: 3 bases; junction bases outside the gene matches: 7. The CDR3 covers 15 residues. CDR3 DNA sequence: TGTGCCAGCAGTCCGGCCGGGACAGGGAAAGAGACCCAGTACTTC. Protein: CASSPAGTGKETQYF.

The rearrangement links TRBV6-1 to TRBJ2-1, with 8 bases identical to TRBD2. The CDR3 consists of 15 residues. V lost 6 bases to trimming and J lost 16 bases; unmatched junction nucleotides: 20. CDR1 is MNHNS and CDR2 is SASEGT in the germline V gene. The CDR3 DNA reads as TGTGCCAGCAGCTTCAGCGGGAGTGCCTACAATGACCATTTCTTC. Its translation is CASSFSGSAYNDHFF.

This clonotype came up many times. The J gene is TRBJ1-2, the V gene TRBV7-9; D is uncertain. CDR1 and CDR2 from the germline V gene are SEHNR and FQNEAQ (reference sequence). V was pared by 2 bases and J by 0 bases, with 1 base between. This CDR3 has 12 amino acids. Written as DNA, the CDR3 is TGTGCCAGCAGCTTAACTAACTATGGCTACACCTTC. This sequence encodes CASSLTNYGYTF. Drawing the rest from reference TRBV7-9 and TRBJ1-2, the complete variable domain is DTGVSQNPRHKITKRGQNVTFRCDPISEHNRLYWYRQTLGQGPEFLTYFQNEAQLEKSRLLSDRFSAERPKGSFSTLEIQRTEQGDSAMYLCASSLTNYGYTFGSGTRLTVV.

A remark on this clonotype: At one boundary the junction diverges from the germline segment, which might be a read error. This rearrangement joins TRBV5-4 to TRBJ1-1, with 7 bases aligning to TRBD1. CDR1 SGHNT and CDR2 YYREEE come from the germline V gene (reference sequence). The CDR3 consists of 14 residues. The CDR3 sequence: CANSLGQTNTEAFF. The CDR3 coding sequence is TGTGCCAACAGCTTGGGACAGACGAACACTGAAGCTTTCTTT.

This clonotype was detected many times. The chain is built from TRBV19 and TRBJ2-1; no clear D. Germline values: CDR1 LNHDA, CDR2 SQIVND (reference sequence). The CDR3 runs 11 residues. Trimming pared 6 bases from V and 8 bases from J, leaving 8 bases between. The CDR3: CASSEMDEQFF. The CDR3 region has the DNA TGTGCCAGTAGCGAGATGGATGAGCAGTTCTTC.

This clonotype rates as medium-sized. CDR3 bases: TGTGCCAGCAGTATACGGGGTTTTGGCTCTGGAAACACCATATATTTT. Amino acids: CASSIRGFGSGNTIYF. The rearrangement uses TRBV27 and TRBJ1-3; D is uncertain. Trimming pared 5 bases from V and 0 bases from J, leaving 14 bases between. The CDR3 runs to 16 residues. Germline CDR1 reads MNHEY; CDR2 reads SMNVEV (reference sequence).

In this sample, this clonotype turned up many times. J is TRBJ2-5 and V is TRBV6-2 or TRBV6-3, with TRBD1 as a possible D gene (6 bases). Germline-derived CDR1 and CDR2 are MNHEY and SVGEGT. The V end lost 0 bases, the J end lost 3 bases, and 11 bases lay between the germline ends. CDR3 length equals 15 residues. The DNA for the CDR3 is TGTGCCAGCAGTTACTCACAGGGCAATGAAGAGACCCAGTACTTC. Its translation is CASSYSQGNEETQYF.

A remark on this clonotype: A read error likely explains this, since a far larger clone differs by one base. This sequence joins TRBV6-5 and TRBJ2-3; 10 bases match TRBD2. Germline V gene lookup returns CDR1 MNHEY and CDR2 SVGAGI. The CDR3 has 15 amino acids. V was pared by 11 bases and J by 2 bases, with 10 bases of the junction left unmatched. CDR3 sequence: CALIAGGWLTDTQYF. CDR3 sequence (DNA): TGTGCCCTGATAGCGGGAGGATGGCTCACAGATACGCAGTATTTT.

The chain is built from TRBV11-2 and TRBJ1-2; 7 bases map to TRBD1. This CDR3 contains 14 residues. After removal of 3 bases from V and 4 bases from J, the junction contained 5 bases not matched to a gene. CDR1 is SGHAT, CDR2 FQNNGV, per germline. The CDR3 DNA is TGTGCCAGCAGCTTGAGAGGGGGCGCCTATGGCTACACCTTC. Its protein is CASSLRGGAYGYTF. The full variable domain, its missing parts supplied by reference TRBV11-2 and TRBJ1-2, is EAGVAQSPRYKIIEKRQSVAFWCNPISGHATLYWYQQILGQGPKLLIQFQNNGVVDDSQLPKDRFSAERLKGVDSTLKIQPAKLEDSAVYLCASSLRGGAYGYTFGSGTRLTVV.

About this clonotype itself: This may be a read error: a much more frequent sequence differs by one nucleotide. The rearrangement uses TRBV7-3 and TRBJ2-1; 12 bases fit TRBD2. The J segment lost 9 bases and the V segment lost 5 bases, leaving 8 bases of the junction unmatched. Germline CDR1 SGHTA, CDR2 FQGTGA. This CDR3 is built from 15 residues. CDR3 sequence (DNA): TGTGCCAGCAGCCTGTCTAGCGGGAGGGACAGTGAGCAGTTCTTC. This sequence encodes CASSLSSGRDSEQFF.

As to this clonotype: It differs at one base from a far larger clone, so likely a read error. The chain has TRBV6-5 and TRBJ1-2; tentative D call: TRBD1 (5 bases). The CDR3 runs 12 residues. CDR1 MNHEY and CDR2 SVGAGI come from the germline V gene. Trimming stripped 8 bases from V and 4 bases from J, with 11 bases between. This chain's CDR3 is CASRTGLYGYTF. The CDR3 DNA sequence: TGTGCCAGCCGAACAGGACTCTATGGCTACACCTTC.

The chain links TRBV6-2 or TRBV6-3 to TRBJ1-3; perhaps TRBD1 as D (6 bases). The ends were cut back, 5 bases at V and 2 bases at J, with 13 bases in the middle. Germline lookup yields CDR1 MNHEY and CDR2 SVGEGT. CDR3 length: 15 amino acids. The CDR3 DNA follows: TGTGCCAGCAGTCCACAGGGAATCCCTGGAAACACCATATATTTT. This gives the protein CASSPQGIPGNTIYF.

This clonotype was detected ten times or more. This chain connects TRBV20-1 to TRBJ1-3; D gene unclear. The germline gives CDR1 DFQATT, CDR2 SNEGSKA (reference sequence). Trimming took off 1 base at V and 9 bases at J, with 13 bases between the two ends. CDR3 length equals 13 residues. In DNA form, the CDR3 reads TGCAGTGCTAGAGCCCCCCGAGAGAGCACCATATATTTT. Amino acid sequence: CSARAPRESTIYF.

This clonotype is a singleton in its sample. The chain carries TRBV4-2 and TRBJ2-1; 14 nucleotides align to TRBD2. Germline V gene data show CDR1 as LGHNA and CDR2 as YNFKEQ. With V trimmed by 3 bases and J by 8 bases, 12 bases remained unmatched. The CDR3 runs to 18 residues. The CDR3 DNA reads TGTGCCAGCAGCCAGGGGGGGGGGACTAGCGGGAGTATCCATGAGCAGTTCTTC. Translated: CASSQGGGTSGSIHEQFF.

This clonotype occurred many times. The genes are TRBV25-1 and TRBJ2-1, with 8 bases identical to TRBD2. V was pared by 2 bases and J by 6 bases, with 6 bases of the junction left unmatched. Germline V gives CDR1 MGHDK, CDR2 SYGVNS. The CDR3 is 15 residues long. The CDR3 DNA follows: TGTGCCAGCAGTGAAGGGAGACTAGCGACCAATGAGCAGTTCTTC. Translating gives CASSEGRLATNEQFF.